This T cell receptor beta chain was retrieved from a study of T cell responses to AZD1222 COVID-19 vaccine. Study-level points and caveats: Mostly white British, mostly female donors; authors suggested clonal diversity may be underestimated. After two AZD1222 doses, spike-specific TCR breadth and depth rose versus day 0.

Germline values: CDR1 MNHEY, CDR2 SVGAGI. With V trimmed by 6 bases and J by 5 bases, 6 bases remained unmatched. This CDR3 is built from 13 residues. The repertoire was sequenced with immunoSEQ multiplex PCR; TCRdb's copy has only in-frame clones and lacks some. The data show 180,000 or so clones, with approximately 90% seen just once and approximately 1.2% held by the top ten. Timing groups of about 4 and about 12 weeks for second doses were pooled. In the case of this clone: Its antigen is currently unknown.

Sample: peripheral blood, taken 28 days after the second AZD1222 dose. The origin of this receptor is an adult who received the AZD1222 COVID-19 vaccine. The chain recombines TRBV6-5 with TRBJ1-2, with 7 bases fitting TRBD1. The CDR3 here is CASSPGGRYGYTF. DNA for the CDR3: TGTGCCAGCAGCCCAGGGGGGCGGTATGGCTACACCTTC.